The TCR beta chain described here comes from a study of T cell changes during pregnancy in multiple sclerosis. TCRdb's copy holds only in-frame clones and misses some; the assay was immunoSEQ multiplex PCR. The sample consists of roughly 60,000 clones, about nine tenths of them appearing once. Per germline, CDR1 SGDLS and CDR2 YYNGEE. Trimming removed 4 bases from V and 7 bases from J; junction bases left unmatched: 4. The CDR3 runs 12 residues. The sequence was obtained from a female donor with multiple sclerosis, enrolled in a pregnancy study. This rearrangement joins TRBV9 to TRBJ2-7; 8 bases are a match to TRBD1. Sequenced material: CD4+ T cells from peripheral blood mononuclear cells, taken in the first trimester of pregnancy. CDR3 DNA sequence: TGTGCCAGCAGCCAGGGGGCCGGGGAGCAGTACTTC. This sequence encodes CASSQGAGEQYF.